This TCR beta chain was retrieved from a study of blood T cell repertoires in COVID-19 (dated by TCRdb to 2019 to 2021). With respect to the entire study: Samples covering the acute and convalescent phases of COVID-19 were provided by collaborators in the United States, Italy and Spain. Subjects who had been exposed to COVID-19, were actively infected with it, or had recovered from it provided the deeply sampled blood TCRbeta repertoires that made up the dataset. The repertoires were released in a freely available public database meant as a resource for research on the immune response to SARS-CoV-2. HLA class I and class II types, where available, came from metadata supplied by the sample provider rather than from assay-based typing. Sample metadata almost always included a de-identified subject ID, COVID-19 status, age in years and sex. The material from the prospective study consisted of cDNA or gDNA derived from T cells, B-cell-depleted T cells, or PBMCs. Samples were obtained from the ongoing ImmuneRACE study (first 160 participants) and from 1,000 to 1,500 subjects provided by 6 global collaborators. General findings and caveats noted by the study authors: Clinical and demographic metadata were provided uncurated, with the amount varying by source and participant.

TCRbeta CDR3 regions were amplified from genomic DNA by means of the immunoSEQ Assay, a bias-controlled multiplex PCR. The study's own analysis went as follows. Within the assay, amplification of reference gene primers was used to estimate how many nucleated cells each sample contained. Sequence reads were collapsed and filtered to measure the absolute abundance of every unique TCRbeta CDR3 rearrangement. For each sample, productive Simpson clonality was calculated as the square root of Simpson's diversity index over productive rearrangements. The clones in this table, taken by TCRdb from immuneACCESS, are in-frame only. Not every clone is retained; where verified, under half of the shortfall comes from an unresolved V gene, and the cause of the rest is unknown. V and J calls and clone size are as listed in that table; D and trimming were resolved from the DNA. The sample table shows about 270,000 clones, and roughly 90% are seen once. The ten most abundant clones make up around 12% of the sample.

Worth noting for this clone: This clone's antigen is unknown. No base qualities exist here, and no much larger clone lies one base off it.

At one collaborating source in Seattle, patients were enrolled during active infection and were followed longitudinally through the course of disease. Whole blood was collected in K2EDTA tubes by collaborating institutions according to the institutions' own protocols. For TCRbeta analysis, collaborator samples were shipped as frozen whole blood, as isolated PBMCs, or as DNA extracted from either sample type. The germline V gene (reference sequence) yields MNHNY for CDR1 and SVGAGI for CDR2. Unmatched junction bases come to 6, with V trimmed by 5 bases and J by 4 bases. The CDR3 runs 15 residues from the cysteine to the phenylalanine. The sequence is cut down to CDR3 DNA, 45 bases in frame from base 1.

The sequencing input was peripheral blood. The source is a woman in her 70s with COVID-19, enrolled during active disease. The chain is made from TRBV6-6 and TRBJ2-3, with 10 bases matching TRBD1. The CDR3 here reads CASSVLGQGADTQYF. The nucleotide sequence is given as TGTGCCAGCAGTGTACTCGGACAGGGGGCAGATACGCAGTATTTT.